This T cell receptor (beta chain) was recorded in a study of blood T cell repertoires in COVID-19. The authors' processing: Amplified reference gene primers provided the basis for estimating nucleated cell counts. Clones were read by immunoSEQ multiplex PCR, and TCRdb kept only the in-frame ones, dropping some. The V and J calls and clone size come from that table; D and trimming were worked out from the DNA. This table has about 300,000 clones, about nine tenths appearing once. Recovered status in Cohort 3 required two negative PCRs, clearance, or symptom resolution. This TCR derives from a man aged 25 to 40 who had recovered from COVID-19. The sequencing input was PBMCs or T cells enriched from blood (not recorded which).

The CDR3 here is CASSLTTRPEAFF. The CDR3 nucleotides are TGTGCCAGCAGCTTAACTACCCGGCCGGAAGCTTTCTTT. The chain combines TRBV7-9 with TRBJ1-1; D not certain. Trimming took 2 bases from V and 8 from J, leaving 12 bases between them. The CDR3 totals 13 residues. CDR1 is SEHNR and CDR2 is FQNEAQ in the germline V gene (reference sequence).